A single sample is the source of the 9 T cell receptor beta chains below, sequenced in a study of CD8 T cells in ankylosing spondylitis. TCRdb ran MiXCR on the 5' RACE reads and lists one entry per CDR3 protein. The sample lists 200,000 to 250,000 distinct CDR3 sequences, roughly a tenth occurring once. The sample taken for sequencing was blood, either unsorted or a sorted T cell fraction (not recorded which). The receptors were sampled from a male donor with ankylosing spondylitis or in good health (not recorded which).

This clonotype was detected many times. CDR3 region: CASYGQGNTEAFF. In nucleotides, the CDR3 is TGCGCCAGCTACGGACAGGGGAACACTGAAGCTTTCTTT. The chain carries TRBV5-1 and TRBJ1-1; 8 nucleotides align to TRBD1. The CDR3 runs 13 residues. J was trimmed by 1 base and V by 7 bases; bases with no gene match: 3. The germline gives CDR1 SGHRS, CDR2 YFSETQ.

At least ten counts were recorded for this clonotype. The rearrangement uses TRBV20-1 and TRBJ1-6; TRBD1 matches 7 bases. CDR3 size: 13 residues. CDR1 DFQATT and CDR2 SNEGSKA come from the germline V gene (reference sequence). V trimming: 6 bases; J trimming: 10 bases; junction bases outside the gene matches: 9. In DNA form, the CDR3 reads TGCAGTGCCCACCGACAGGGTGACTCACCCCTCCACTTT. It encodes CSAHRQGDSPLHF.

Ten or more counts support this clonotype. Here the CDR3 DNA reads TGTGCCAGCAGCTTAGCGCCGGACAGGGCTAATGAGCAGTTCTTC. Encoded protein: CASSLAPDRANEQFF. The chain links TRBV7-2 to TRBJ2-1, with 8 bases that match TRBD1. This CDR3 has 15 amino acids. V trimming: 0 bases; J trimming: 7 bases; junction bases outside the gene matches: 5. Germline V gene lookup returns CDR1 SGHTA and CDR2 FQGNSA.

This clonotype was seen at least ten times. The chain joins TRBV20-1 to TRBJ1-4, with D uncertain. The length of the CDR3 is 14 residues. Germline V gives CDR1 DFQATT, CDR2 SNEGSKA (reference sequence). The V gene lost 6 bases and the J gene lost 5 bases, with 16 bases spanning the gap. CDR3 region: CSATPGAPNEKLFF. The CDR3, as DNA: TGCAGTGCAACCCCGGGAGCCCCGAATGAAAAACTGTTTTTT.

Only a few counts were recorded for this clonotype. J is TRBJ2-1 and V is TRBV7-8, with a possible D match to TRBD2 (6 bases). CDR1 and CDR2 (germline): SGHVS, FQNEAQ. The CDR3 has 17 amino acids. Trimming took off 0 bases at V and 2 bases at J, with 14 bases between the two ends. The DNA of the CDR3 is TGTGCCAGCAGCTTAGCTGGCGGGGTTACAACCTACAATGAGCAGTTCTTC. Amino acids: CASSLAGGVTTYNEQFF. Variable domain in full (rest from reference TRBV7-8 and TRBJ2-1): GAGVSQSPRYKVAKRGQDVALRCDPISGHVSLFWYQQALGQGPEFLTYFQNEAQLDKSGLPSDRFFAERPEGSVSTLKIQRTQQEDSAVYLCASSLAGGVTTYNEQFFGPGTRLTVL.

At least ten counts were recorded for this clonotype. The chain combines TRBV27 with TRBJ2-3; D ambiguous. V was shortened by 10 bases and J by 2 bases, with 19 bases between the two germline ends. The CDR3 loop spans 15 amino acids. Germline V gene data show CDR1 as MNHEY and CDR2 as SMNVEV (reference sequence). CDR3 coding DNA: TGTGCCATCCGCTTAGGTTCAAGAGCCACAGATACGCAGTATTTT. Protein: CAIRLGSRATDTQYF.

At least ten counts were recorded for this clonotype. Here the CDR3 DNA reads TGTGCCAGCTCACCCGGACAGGTCACTGGGGCCAACGTCCTGACTTTC. Amino acids: CASSPGQVTGANVLTF. The V gene is TRBV18, the J gene TRBJ2-6; TRBD1 agrees at 7 bases. The CDR3 runs 16 residues. After removal of 3 bases from V and 2 bases from J, the junction contained 4 bases not matched to a gene. Germline V gene data show CDR1 as KGHSH and CDR2 as LQKENI.

In this sample, this clonotype turned up many times. The CDR3 loop is CSARGRTGDSYNEQFF. The CDR3 DNA reads as TGCAGTGCTAGAGGCAGGACAGGTGACTCCTACAATGAGCAGTTCTTC. The chain employs TRBV20-1 and TRBJ2-1; TRBD1 matches 7 bases. This CDR3 is built from 16 residues. Germline values: CDR1 DFQATT, CDR2 SNEGSKA (reference sequence). V was pared by 1 base and J by 0 bases, with 6 bases of the junction left unmatched.

This clonotype was detected ten times or more. The chain combines TRBV3-1 with TRBJ2-5; maybe TRBD2 (5 bases). CDR1 is LGHDT and CDR2 is YNNKEL in the germline V gene (reference sequence). The CDR3 length is 14 residues. Trimming removed 0 bases at V and 5 bases at J, with 10 bases between. The CDR3 sequence is CASSQDARGETQYF. CDR3 sequence (DNA): TGTGCCAGCAGCCAAGATGCTAGAGGGGAGACCCAGTACTTC.